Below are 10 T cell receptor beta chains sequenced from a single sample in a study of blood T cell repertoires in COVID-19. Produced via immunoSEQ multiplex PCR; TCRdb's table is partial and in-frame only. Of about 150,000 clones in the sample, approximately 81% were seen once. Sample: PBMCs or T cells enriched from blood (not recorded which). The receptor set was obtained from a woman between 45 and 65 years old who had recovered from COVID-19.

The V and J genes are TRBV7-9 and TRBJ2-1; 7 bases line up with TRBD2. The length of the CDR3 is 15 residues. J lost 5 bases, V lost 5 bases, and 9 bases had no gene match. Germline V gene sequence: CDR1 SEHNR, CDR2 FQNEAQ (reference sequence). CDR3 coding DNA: TGTGCCAGCAGCCCAGCGGGAAATAGAAACAATGAGCAGTTCTTC. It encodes CASSPAGNRNNEQFF.

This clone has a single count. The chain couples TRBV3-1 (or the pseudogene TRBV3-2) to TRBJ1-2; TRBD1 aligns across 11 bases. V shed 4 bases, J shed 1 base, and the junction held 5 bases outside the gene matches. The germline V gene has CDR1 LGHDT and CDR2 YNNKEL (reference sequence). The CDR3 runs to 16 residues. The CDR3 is CASSPGTGGGNYGYTF. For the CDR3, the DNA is TGTGCCAGCAGCCCCGGGACAGGGGGAGGTAACTATGGCTACACCTTC.

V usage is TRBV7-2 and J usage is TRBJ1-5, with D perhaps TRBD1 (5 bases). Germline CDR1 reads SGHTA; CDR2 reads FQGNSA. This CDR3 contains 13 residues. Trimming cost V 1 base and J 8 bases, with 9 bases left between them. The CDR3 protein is CASSLGQREPQHF. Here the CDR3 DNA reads TGTGCCAGCAGCTTAGGACAGCGGGAGCCCCAGCATTTT.

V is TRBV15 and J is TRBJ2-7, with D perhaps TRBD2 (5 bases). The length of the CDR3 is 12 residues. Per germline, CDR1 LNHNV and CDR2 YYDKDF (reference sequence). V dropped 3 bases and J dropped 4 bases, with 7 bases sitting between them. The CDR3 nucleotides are TGTGCCACCAGCAGCGGGAATTACGAGCAGTACTTC. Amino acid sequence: CATSSGNYEQYF.

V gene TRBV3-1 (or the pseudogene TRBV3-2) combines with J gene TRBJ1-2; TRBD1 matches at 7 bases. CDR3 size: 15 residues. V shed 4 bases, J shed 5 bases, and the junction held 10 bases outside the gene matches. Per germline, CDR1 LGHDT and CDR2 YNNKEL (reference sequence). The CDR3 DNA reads TGTGCCAGCAGCCCGAGGTGGGACAGTGTTTATGGCTACACCTTC. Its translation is CASSPRWDSVYGYTF.

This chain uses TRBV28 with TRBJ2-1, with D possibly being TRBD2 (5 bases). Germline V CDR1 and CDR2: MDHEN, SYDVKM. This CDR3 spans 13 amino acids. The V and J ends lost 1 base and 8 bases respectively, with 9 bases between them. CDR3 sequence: CASSLSASYEQFF. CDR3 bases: TGTGCCAGCAGTTTATCGGCTAGCTATGAGCAGTTCTTC. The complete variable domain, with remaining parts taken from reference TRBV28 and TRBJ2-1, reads DVKVTQSSRYLVKRTGEKVFLECVQDMDHENMFWYRQDPGLGLRLIYFSYDVKMKEKGDIPEGYSVSREKKERFSLILESASTNQTSMYLCASSLSASYEQFFGPGTRLTVL.

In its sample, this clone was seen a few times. For the CDR3, the DNA is TGTGCCAGCAGTTGGACAGGGAACTCTGGAAACACCATATATTTT. This translates into CASSWTGNSGNTIYF. The chain has TRBV6-5 and TRBJ1-3; 8 nucleotides match TRBD1. The CDR3 spans 15 residues. CDR1 is MNHEY and CDR2 is SVGAGI in the germline V gene. V dropped 4 bases and J dropped 0; count of bases not matched to a gene: 2.

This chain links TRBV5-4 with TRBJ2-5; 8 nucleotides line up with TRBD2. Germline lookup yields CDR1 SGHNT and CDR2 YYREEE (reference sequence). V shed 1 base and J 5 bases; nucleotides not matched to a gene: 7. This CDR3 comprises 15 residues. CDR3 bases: TGTGCCAGCAGCTTGATCGGGACTAGGGGGGAGACCCAGTACTTC. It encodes CASSLIGTRGETQYF. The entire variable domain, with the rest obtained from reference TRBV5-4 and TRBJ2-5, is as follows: ETGVTQSPTHLIKTRGQQVTLRCSSQSGHNTVSWYQQALGQGPQFIFQYYREEENGRGNFPPRFSGLQFPNYSSELNVNALELDDSALYLCASSLIGTRGETQYFGPGTRLLVL.

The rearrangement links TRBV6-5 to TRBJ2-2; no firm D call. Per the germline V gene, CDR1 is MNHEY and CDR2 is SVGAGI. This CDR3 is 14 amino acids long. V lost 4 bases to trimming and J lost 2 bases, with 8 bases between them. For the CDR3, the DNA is TGTGCCAGCAGTTTGAACTACAACACCGGGGAGCTGTTTTTT. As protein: CASSLNYNTGELFF.

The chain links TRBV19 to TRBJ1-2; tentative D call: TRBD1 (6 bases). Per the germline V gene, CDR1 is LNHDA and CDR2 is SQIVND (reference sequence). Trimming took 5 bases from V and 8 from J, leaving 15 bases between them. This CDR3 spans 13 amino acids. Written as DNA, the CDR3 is TGTGCCAGTAGTTTTGACAGGCCCTCCGGCTACACCTTC. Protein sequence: CASSFDRPSGYTF.